This is a list of T cell receptor beta chains from one sample in a study of blood T cell repertoires in COVID-19. Clones were sequenced by immunoSEQ multiplex PCR, and TCRdb holds only the in-frame ones, with some missing. The data show 120,000 or so clones, 81% seen once. The sample was peripheral blood. The receptors stem from a man aged 30-40 years with COVID-19, enrolled during active disease. Each CDR3 is given with its conserved first and last residue. Fields, in order: clone size, D gene, V gene, J gene, CDR3 DNA, CDR3 protein. A D gene is named only where the DNA matches it firmly. A clone size is listed for some rows: how often the clone was seen (once, few, many), or a class if it is expanded.

abundance: few; d_gene: TRBD1; v_gene: TRBV10-3; j_gene: TRBJ2-7; CDR3nt: TGTGCCATCAGCCCGGGACAGGGGTATGTGTACGAGCAGTACTTC; CDR3aa: CAISPGQGYVYEQYF
abundance: -; d_gene: -; v_gene: TRBV28; j_gene: TRBJ1-1; CDR3nt: TGTGCCAGCAGGGCGGGTGAAGCTTTCTTT; CDR3aa: CASRAGEAFF
abundance: -; d_gene: TRBD1; v_gene: TRBV2; j_gene: TRBJ1-2; CDR3nt: TGTGCCAGCAGGGCCGGGACAGGAAACTATGGCTACACCTTC; CDR3aa: CASRAGTGNYGYTF
abundance: -; d_gene: TRBD2; v_gene: TRBV5-4; j_gene: TRBJ2-1; CDR3nt: TGTGCCAGCGGAATAGCGGGGGAGGATGAGCAGTTCTTC; CDR3aa: CASGIAGEDEQFF
abundance: once; d_gene: TRBD1; v_gene: TRBV10-1; j_gene: TRBJ1-1; CDR3nt: TGCGCCAGCAGTTTGGACAGGGGGGTAACTGAAGCTTTCTTT; CDR3aa: CASSLDRGVTEAFF
abundance: -; d_gene: TRBD1; v_gene: TRBV29-1; j_gene: TRBJ1-1; CDR3nt: TGCAGCGTTGGAAGGGACAGGGGGACTGAAGCTTTCTTT; CDR3aa: CSVGRDRGTEAFF
abundance: -; d_gene: -; v_gene: TRBV4-1; j_gene: TRBJ1-2; CDR3nt: TGCGCCAGCAGCCAAGAGCTCGGACTGAGTATGGGCTACACCTTC; CDR3aa: CASSQELGLSMGYTF
abundance: -; d_gene: -; v_gene: TRBV7-2; j_gene: TRBJ2-1; CDR3nt: TGTGCCAGCAAAATTGAACAGGGCTACAATGAGCAGTTCTTC; CDR3aa: CASKIEQGYNEQFF
abundance: -; d_gene: TRBD2; v_gene: TRBV4-1; j_gene: TRBJ2-7; CDR3nt: TGCGCCAGCAGCCAACCGGGACTAGCGGAGGGAGAGCAGTACTTC; CDR3aa: CASSQPGLAEGEQYF
abundance: -; d_gene: TRBD2; v_gene: TRBV3-1/TRBV3-2; j_gene: TRBJ2-5; CDR3nt: TGTGCCAGCAGCCAAGAGGTTCTAGCGGGGCAAGAGACCCAGTACTTC; CDR3aa: CASSQEVLAGQETQYF
abundance: -; d_gene: TRBD1; v_gene: TRBV7-3; j_gene: TRBJ1-5; CDR3nt: TGTGCCAGCAGCCACGGGGGGCGGACAGGGGGCAATCAGCCCCAGCATTTT; CDR3aa: CASSHGGRTGGNQPQHF
abundance: -; d_gene: -; v_gene: TRBV5-4; j_gene: TRBJ2-1; CDR3nt: TGTGCCAGCAGCTTGACGGGGATGCGTAGGTACAATGAGCAGTTCTTC; CDR3aa: CASSLTGMRRYNEQFF
abundance: -; d_gene: TRBD1; v_gene: TRBV30; j_gene: TRBJ1-4; CDR3nt: TGTGCCTGGAGTTTCAAGGGACAGACTAATGAAAAACTGTTTTTT; CDR3aa: CAWSFKGQTNEKLFF
abundance: -; d_gene: -; v_gene: TRBV29-1; j_gene: TRBJ1-1; CDR3nt: TGCAGCGTTGTGGGCGCGGGGCGGGGAAAAGGCACTGAAGCTTTCTTT; CDR3aa: CSVVGAGRGKGTEAFF
abundance: -; d_gene: TRBD1; v_gene: TRBV28; j_gene: TRBJ1-4; CDR3nt: TGTGCCAGCAGGACCCCCGGGACAGTTAATGAAAAACTGTTTTTT; CDR3aa: CASRTPGTVNEKLFF
abundance: -; d_gene: TRBD1; v_gene: TRBV6-2/TRBV6-3; j_gene: TRBJ1-1; CDR3nt: TGTGCCAGCAGTAGTATACAGGGGGGATCCACTGAAGCTTTCTTT; CDR3aa: CASSSIQGGSTEAFF
abundance: -; d_gene: -; v_gene: TRBV7-2; j_gene: TRBJ2-3; CDR3nt: TGTGCCAGCAGCCCGGGACTGGGCACAGATACGCAGTATTTT; CDR3aa: CASSPGLGTDTQYF
abundance: -; d_gene: -; v_gene: TRBV12-3/TRBV12-4; j_gene: TRBJ2-5; CDR3nt: TGTGCCAGCAGTCTCCAAGAGACCCAGTACTTC; CDR3aa: CASSLQETQYF
abundance: -; d_gene: TRBD2; v_gene: TRBV5-4; j_gene: TRBJ2-3; CDR3nt: TGTGCCAGCACCTCCGGGACTAGCGGGATCCAGTCAGATACGCAGTATTTT; CDR3aa: CASTSGTSGIQSDTQYF
abundance: -; d_gene: -; v_gene: TRBV6-6; j_gene: TRBJ1-3; CDR3nt: TGTGCCAGCAGTTACCGGGACACTGGAAACACCATATATTTT; CDR3aa: CASSYRDTGNTIYF
abundance: -; d_gene: -; v_gene: TRBV27; j_gene: TRBJ1-1; CDR3nt: TGTGCCAGCAGTTCCAGGGGTGAAGCTTTCTTT; CDR3aa: CASSSRGEAFF
abundance: -; d_gene: -; v_gene: TRBV3-1/TRBV3-2; j_gene: TRBJ2-7; CDR3nt: TGTGCCAGCAGCCAAGATACGCGCTCCTACGAGCAGTACTTC; CDR3aa: CASSQDTRSYEQYF
abundance: -; d_gene: TRBD1; v_gene: TRBV11-2; j_gene: TRBJ2-7; CDR3nt: TGTGCCAGCAGCGAAGGACAGGTTTACGAGCAGTACTTC; CDR3aa: CASSEGQVYEQYF
abundance: -; d_gene: -; v_gene: TRBV12-3/TRBV12-4; j_gene: TRBJ1-5; CDR3nt: TGTGCCTCCCCAGGGGTGGGCAATCAGCCCCAGCATTTT; CDR3aa: CASPGVGNQPQHF
abundance: -; d_gene: -; v_gene: TRBV7-2; j_gene: TRBJ1-1; CDR3nt: TGTGCCAGCAGCTTAGGGGGGCAGAACACTGAAGCTTTCTTT; CDR3aa: CASSLGGQNTEAFF
abundance: -; d_gene: TRBD1; v_gene: TRBV6-1; j_gene: TRBJ2-7; CDR3nt: TGTGCCAGCAGTGACAACTCAGGGGGCGTTTACGAGCAGTACTTC; CDR3aa: CASSDNSGGVYEQYF
abundance: -; d_gene: TRBD1; v_gene: TRBV12-5; j_gene: TRBJ1-1; CDR3nt: TGTGCTAGTGGTTTGGTGGACAGGGAAAACACTGAAGCTTTCTTT; CDR3aa: CASGLVDRENTEAFF
abundance: -; d_gene: TRBD1; v_gene: TRBV19; j_gene: TRBJ1-2; CDR3nt: TGTGCCAGTAGACTGACAAGGGACAGGGGGACCTATGGCTACACCTTC; CDR3aa: CASRLTRDRGTYGYTF
abundance: -; d_gene: -; v_gene: TRBV15; j_gene: TRBJ2-3; CDR3nt: TGTGCCACCAGCAGCCCAGGAGATACGCAGTATTTT; CDR3aa: CATSSPGDTQYF
abundance: -; d_gene: -; v_gene: TRBV4-1; j_gene: TRBJ2-7; CDR3nt: TGCGCCAGCAGCCAAGAACAGGGTCGACTCGAGCAGTACTTC; CDR3aa: CASSQEQGRLEQYF
abundance: -; d_gene: TRBD1; v_gene: TRBV28; j_gene: TRBJ2-7; CDR3nt: TGTGCCAGCAGGGCCCCGGGACAGGGGCCCTACGAGCAGTACTTC; CDR3aa: CASRAPGQGPYEQYF
abundance: once; d_gene: TRBD1; v_gene: TRBV27; j_gene: TRBJ1-6; CDR3nt: TGTGCCAGCAGCATGGACAGGGGCTCCTATAATTCACCCCTCCACTTT; CDR3aa: CASSMDRGSYNSPLHF
abundance: -; d_gene: -; v_gene: TRBV30; j_gene: TRBJ2-2; CDR3nt: TGTGCCTGGAGTGTACTCCGAAGAAGTCCCGGGGAGCTGTTTTTT; CDR3aa: CAWSVLRRSPGELFF
abundance: -; d_gene: TRBD1; v_gene: TRBV5-1; j_gene: TRBJ2-7; CDR3nt: TGCGCCAGCAGCTCGGGACAGGGATTCTACGAGCAGTACTTC; CDR3aa: CASSSGQGFYEQYF
abundance: -; d_gene: -; v_gene: TRBV14; j_gene: TRBJ2-2; CDR3nt: TGTGCCAGCAGCCAAGAAGGGGGTTCCGGGGAGCTGTTTTTT; CDR3aa: CASSQEGGSGELFF
abundance: -; d_gene: TRBD1; v_gene: TRBV11-3; j_gene: TRBJ1-1; CDR3nt: TGTGCCAGCAGCCCTCAGACAGGGCACGGCACTGAAGCTTTCTTT; CDR3aa: CASSPQTGHGTEAFF
abundance: once; d_gene: TRBD1; v_gene: TRBV9; j_gene: TRBJ1-1; CDR3nt: TGTGCCAGCAGCCCCCATGGACAGGCTTCGAACACTGAAGCTTTCTTT; CDR3aa: CASSPHGQASNTEAFF
abundance: -; d_gene: TRBD2; v_gene: TRBV27; j_gene: TRBJ2-5; CDR3nt: TGTGCCAGCAGTCTCGGCGGGGGAGAGGTGAAGACCCAGTACTTC; CDR3aa: CASSLGGGEVKTQYF
abundance: -; d_gene: TRBD1; v_gene: TRBV6-5; j_gene: TRBJ2-4; CDR3nt: TGTGCCAGCAGGGGCGGACAGGGCATTCAGTACTTC; CDR3aa: CASRGGQGIQYF
abundance: -; d_gene: -; v_gene: TRBV9; j_gene: TRBJ2-1; CDR3nt: TGTGCCAGCAGCGTAGATGGAGACCTAGCCTACAATGAGCAGTTCTTC; CDR3aa: CASSVDGDLAYNEQFF
abundance: -; d_gene: -; v_gene: TRBV5-6; j_gene: TRBJ2-1; CDR3nt: TGTGCCAGCAGCTCGGGGCTGCGGGGCAATGAGCAGTTCTTC; CDR3aa: CASSSGLRGNEQFF